A selection of T cell receptor beta chains follows, all from one sample in a study of blood T cell repertoires in COVID-19. Sequencing used immunoSEQ multiplex PCR; TCRdb keeps in-frame clones, though not all of them. The sample has about 410,000 clones, roughly 89% seen once. What was sequenced was peripheral blood. These receptors were collected from a woman aged 25 to 39 with active or convalescent COVID-19. The conserved cysteine and the conserved F or W are not part of the CDR3 here. D genes are given only for firm matches.

d_call	v_call	j_call	cdr3_aa
-	TRBV5-4	TRBJ2-5	ASSLGGLLSETQY
TRBD1	TRBV9	TRBJ1-2	ASSGQGATFTYGYT
TRBD1	TRBV6-5	TRBJ1-5	ASSRQGSIQPQH
-	TRBV5-1	TRBJ2-6	ASSTGSYSGANVLT
-	TRBV28	TRBJ1-5	ASSFRGPQH
TRBD1	TRBV5-8	TRBJ1-4	ASSNTGVTNEKLF
TRBD1	TRBV5-1	TRBJ1-6	ASSLATGASILLH
TRBD1	TRBV5-6	TRBJ1-1	ASSSQGGLNTEAF
TRBD1	TRBV5-4	TRBJ1-2	ASSYPAGGAPGYT
TRBD2	TRBV29-1	TRBJ2-1	SVLAGAGEQF
TRBD1	TRBV19	TRBJ1-2	ASSLNPGTGDGYT
-	TRBV6-6	TRBJ2-7	ASSYSDRGPYEQY
-	TRBV15	TRBJ1-2	ATSRDRGLSYGYT
-	TRBV19	TRBJ1-2	ASSIAQENYGYT
-	TRBV27	TRBJ1-1	ASSLSGLTEAF
TRBD1	TRBV6-5	TRBJ1-4	ASSHGTGHNEKLF
-	TRBV27	TRBJ1-5	ASSLSTGSQPQH
TRBD1	TRBV20-1	TRBJ2-1	SASRGQLGPEIYNEQF
-	TRBV5-1	TRBJ1-2	ASSLDLGPTGYT
TRBD2	TRBV10-3	TRBJ2-1	AINPGGSYNEQF
-	TRBV7-8	TRBJ1-4	ASSLGGQINEKLF
TRBD2	TRBV7-9	TRBJ2-5	ASSLARPGLAGAETQY
TRBD1	TRBV5-1	TRBJ1-1	ASSLGTRGRVLNTEAF
-	TRBV28	TRBJ2-5	ASSLFSRNQETQY
-	TRBV5-1	TRBJ1-1	ASRDSTEAF
TRBD2	TRBV5-1	TRBJ2-3	ASSLAFGAGVGTQY